This T cell receptor (beta chain) was sequenced in a study of control samples from healthy donors and cancer patients. The CDR3 covers 13 residues. Germline assignment: CDR1 SGHNT and CDR2 YYREEE (reference sequence). The V gene lost 3 bases and the J gene lost 2 bases, with 8 bases spanning the gap. Generated by immunoSEQ multiplex PCR, the TCRdb table keeps only in-frame clones and is missing some. This sample carries around 41,000 clones, roughly 94% of them seen once, and the ten largest clones take roughly 25%. This sequence was found in a man aged 55 to 69 in good health. Sequencing was performed on blood. V and J are TRBV5-4 and TRBJ1-1; the D is unclear. The CDR3 bases are TGTGCCAGCAGCTCCGGTGTAAACACTGAAGCTTTCTTT. It encodes CASSSGVNTEAFF.